The 17 T cell receptor beta chains in this list originate from one sample, sequenced in a study of T cells in Graves' hyperthyroidism and ophthalmopathy (dated by TCRdb to about 2019). Library preparation was by multiplex PCR. The instrument was an Illumina HiSeq 2000. Amplification of TCR beta CDR3 regions was carried out from RNA transcripts. The first round of RT-PCR for the TCR CDR3 was performed with the HTBI primer set and the Qiagen OneStep RT-PCR kit. The public reads were reprocessed in TCRdb via fastp at Q25 and MiXCR, keeping in-frame beta chains. Identical CDR3 proteins give one entry, which carries the most common genes and DNA. The sample yields about 840,000 distinct CDR3 sequences; roughly 37% were counted once. Clones ranked in the top ten supply around 9.3% of the sample. Sequencing was performed on blood. The receptors come from a man aged 18 to 35 with Graves' hyperthyroidism.

The CDR3 is CASSLVPEDTGELFF. The CDR3 DNA is TGTGCCAGCAGCTTAGTGCCAGAGGACACCGGGGAGCTGTTTTTT. The chain uses TRBV7-9 and TRBJ2-2; D is unclear. This CDR3 has 15 residues. The V gene lost 1 base and the J gene lost 3 bases, with 9 bases spanning the gap. Germline V gene sequence: CDR1 SEHNR, CDR2 FQNEAQ (reference sequence).

In DNA form, the CDR3 reads TGCAGTGCTGGGACGACACGCCGTGAAGCTTTCTTT. Translated: CSAGTTRREAFF. The chain uses TRBV20-1 and TRBJ1-1, with a possible D match to TRBD1 (5 bases). CDR1 DFQATT and CDR2 SNEGSKA come from the germline V gene (reference sequence). The CDR3 has 12 residues. The V end was cut by 5 bases, the J end by 7 bases, with 14 bases between.

This clonotype was seen many times. The chain has TRBV29-1 and TRBJ1-2; D ambiguous. Germline CDR1 and CDR2: SQVTM and ANQGSEA. V lost 3 bases to trimming and J lost 14 bases, with 19 bases between them. This CDR3 region has 12 residues. The CDR3: CSVEEIQAPRTF. As DNA, the CDR3 is TGCAGCGTTGAGGAGATTCAGGCCCCTCGTACCTTC. Together with reference TRBV29-1 and TRBJ1-2, the CDR3 gives the full variable domain: SAVISQKPSRDICQRGTSLTIQCQVDSQVTMMFWYRQQPGQSLTLIATANQGSEATYESGFVIDKFPISRPNLTFSTLTVSNMSPEDSSIYLCSVEEIQAPRTFGSGTRLTVV.

The rearrangement uses TRBV30 and TRBJ2-5, with D possibly being TRBD1 (6 bases). Between the trimmed V and J ends, which lost 0 bases and 2 bases, there was a span of 10 bases. The CDR3 runs to 14 residues. Germline CDR1 reads GTSNPN; CDR2 reads SVGIG (reference sequence). CDR3 protein: CAWSVHRAQETQYF. CDR3 coding DNA: TGTGCCTGGAGTGTACACAGGGCACAAGAGACCCAGTACTTC.

Worth noting for this clonotype: A read error may explain this, as a much larger clone is one base away. The CDR3 ends on some other residue instead of the conserved phenylalanine or tryptophan, so this is likely a read error. This rearrangement joins TRBV9 to TRBJ1-2; D is unresolved. V was cut by 3 bases and J by 8 bases, with 11 bases left in between. The CDR3 length is 12 residues. Germline CDR1 and CDR2: SGDLS and YYNGEE. This CDR3 reads CASSDSDRGYTS. Here the CDR3 DNA reads TGTGCCAGCAGCGATAGTGATCGGGGCTACACCTCC.

The gene calls are TRBV7-3 and TRBJ1-1; D ambiguous. V lost 5 bases and J 9 bases, leaving 13 bases between the germline ends. CDR3 length equals 12 residues. Germline lookup yields CDR1 SGHTA and CDR2 FQGTGA. The chain's CDR3 is CASSLVEEQAFF. DNA of the CDR3: TGTGCCAGCAGCCTCGTGGAGGAGCAAGCTTTCTTT.

This clonotype was observed many times. CDR3: CATSPYRSQPEAFF. In DNA, the CDR3 is TGTGCCACCAGCCCGTATCGGTCTCAGCCTGAAGCTTTCTTT. This chain joins TRBV15 and TRBJ1-1; D gene ambiguous. The length of the CDR3 is 14 residues. V shed 5 bases and J shed 6 bases, with 16 bases lying between them. Germline values: CDR1 LNHNV, CDR2 YYDKDF (reference sequence).

The chain couples TRBV2 to TRBJ2-5; D is unresolved. Germline values: CDR1 SNHLY, CDR2 FYNNEI. V lost 5 bases, J lost 4 bases, and 14 bases lay in between. There are 14 residues in the CDR3. The CDR3 nucleotides are TGTGCCAGCAGTTGGGCAGCTATCACAGAGACCCAGTACTTC. Its translation is CASSWAAITETQYF.

This clonotype was seen a few times. This sequence joins TRBV19 and TRBJ1-4, with D perhaps TRBD1 (6 bases). The germline gives CDR1 LNHDA, CDR2 SQIVND (reference sequence). Trimming took 1 base from V and 6 from J, leaving 15 bases between them. This CDR3 region has 16 residues. The CDR3 region is CASSIGRQESDEKLFF. CDR3 in DNA: TGTGCCAGTAGTATAGGTCGACAGGAGTCGGATGAAAAACTGTTTTTT. The variable domain in full, completed from reference TRBV19 and TRBJ1-4, reads DGGITQSPKYLFRKEGQNVTLSCEQNLNHDAMYWYRQDPGQGLRLIYYSQIVNDFQKGDIAEGYSVSREKKESFPLTVTSAQKNPTAFYLCASSIGRQESDEKLFFGSGTQLSVL.

The V gene is TRBV10-3, the J gene TRBJ2-7; TRBD1 matches 7 bases. CDR1 and CDR2 from the germline V gene are ENHRY and SYGVKD. The CDR3 loop spans 13 amino acids. The V and J ends lost 4 bases and 3 bases, in that order; junction bases with no gene match: 3. The CDR3 coding sequence is TGTGCCATCAGTGTGGGGGACAGCTACGAGCAGTACTTC. Protein sequence: CAISVGDSYEQYF.

This clonotype was found many times. V and J are TRBV10-3 and TRBJ1-1; D is unclear. Trimming took 6 bases from V and 1 from J, leaving 6 bases between them. Germline CDR1 ENHRY, CDR2 SYGVKD. The CDR3 totals 12 residues. CDR3 protein: CAIRKPNTEAFF. The CDR3 DNA reads TGTGCCATCAGGAAGCCGAACACTGAAGCTTTCTTT.

This clonotype was picked up a small number of times. This rearrangement joins TRBV9 to TRBJ2-7, with 9 bases that match TRBD2. V lost 3 bases, J lost 3 bases, and 10 bases stayed unmatched. Germline V CDR1 and CDR2: SGDLS, YYNGEE. The CDR3 has 16 amino acids. CDR3 in amino acids: CASSARSSGTFYEQYF. The CDR3 DNA follows: TGTGCCAGCAGCGCACGTTCTAGCGGGACCTTCTACGAGCAGTACTTC.

This clonotype was detected ten times or more. This chain links TRBV7-9 with TRBJ1-6; D unclear. The CDR3 spans 14 residues. Trimming shortened V by 5 bases and J by 9 bases, and 14 bases separated the two germline ends. Per germline, CDR1 SEHNR and CDR2 FQNEAQ (reference sequence). The CDR3 DNA reads as TGTGCCAGCAGCCTCCCCGGAATAAGTTCACCCCTCCACTTT. It encodes CASSLPGISSPLHF.

The CDR3 DNA reads TGCAGCAGTCGCATTCAGGGGATGAACACTGAAGCTTTCTTT. As protein: CSSRIQGMNTEAFF. The chain uses TRBV29-1 and TRBJ1-1; the D gene is possibly TRBD1 (6 bases). In germline, CDR1 is SQVTM, CDR2 ANQGSEA. The V gene lost 8 bases and the J gene lost 0 bases, with 16 bases spanning the gap. This CDR3 is built from 14 residues.

The chain recombines TRBV10-3 with TRBJ2-7; the D gene is possibly TRBD1 (6 bases). Trimming removed 6 bases from V and 6 bases from J, with 6 bases in between. Germline V CDR1 and CDR2: ENHRY, SYGVKD. The CDR3 sequence is 10 residues long. The CDR3 sequence is CAIRGGEQYF. The CDR3 coding sequence is TGTGCCATCAGAGGGGGCGAGCAGTACTTC.

The chain has TRBV25-1 and TRBJ2-7, with D perhaps matching TRBD1 or TRBD2 (5 bases each). There are 15 residues in the CDR3. Germline V lookup: CDR1 MGHDK, CDR2 SYGVNS. Trimming stripped 7 bases from V and 1 base from J, with 17 bases between. CDR3 coding DNA: TGTGCCAGCACCTACCGGGACGGAAATTCCTACGAGCAGTACTTC. It is translated as CASTYRDGNSYEQYF.

As for this clonotype: This sequence may be a read error, since a much larger clone differs from it by one base. The chain carries TRBV10-3 and TRBJ1-1, with 10 positions matching TRBD1. Germline V gene sequence: CDR1 ENHRY, CDR2 SYGVKD. Losses at the gene ends were 4 bases for V and 0 bases for J; bases not matched to a gene: 8. The CDR3 covers 17 residues. The CDR3 sequence: CAISAPETGGLNTEAFF. The CDR3 DNA sequence: TGTGCCATCAGTGCTCCGGAGACAGGGGGCCTGAACACTGAAGCTTTCTTT.